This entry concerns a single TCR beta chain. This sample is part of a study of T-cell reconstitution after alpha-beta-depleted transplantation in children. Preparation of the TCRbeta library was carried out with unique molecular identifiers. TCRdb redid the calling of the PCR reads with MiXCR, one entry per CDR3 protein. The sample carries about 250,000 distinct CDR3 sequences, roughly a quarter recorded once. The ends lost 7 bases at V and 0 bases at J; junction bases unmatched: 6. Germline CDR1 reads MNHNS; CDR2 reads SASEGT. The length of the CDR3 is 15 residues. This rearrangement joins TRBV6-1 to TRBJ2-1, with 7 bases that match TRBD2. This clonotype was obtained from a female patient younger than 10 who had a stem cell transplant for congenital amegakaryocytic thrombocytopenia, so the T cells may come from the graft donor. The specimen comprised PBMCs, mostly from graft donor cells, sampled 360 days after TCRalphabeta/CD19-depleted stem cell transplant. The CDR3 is CASTFRTSSYNEQFF. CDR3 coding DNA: TGTGCCAGCACCTTCCGGACTAGCTCCTACAATGAGCAGTTCTTC.